These 16 T cell receptor beta chains came from one sample sequenced in a study of chemoradiotherapy in HPV16-positive cancers. Sequenced by immunoSEQ multiplex PCR; TCRdb stores in-frame clones only, minus some. The data contain roughly 32,000 clones, 89% of them singletons. The specimen was blood, collected from a patient who underwent chemoradiotherapy. These receptors all come from a human donor with HPV-associated anogenital cancer.

V and J are TRBV2 and TRBJ2-7; TRBD2 matches 9 bases. The CDR3 consists of 14 residues. CDR1 and CDR2 from the germline V gene are SNHLY and FYNNEI. The V gene end was trimmed by 5 bases and the J gene end by 4 bases; junction bases not matched to a gene: 6. CDR3 sequence reads: CASSLSGRGYEQYF. The CDR3 nucleotides are TGTGCCAGCAGTCTTAGCGGGAGAGGTTACGAGCAGTACTTC.

This clone has only a few counts. This rearrangement joins TRBV7-9 to TRBJ2-7; D tentatively reads TRBD1 or TRBD2 (5 bases each). The CDR3 consists of 14 residues. Trimming left V 3 bases short and J 6 bases short, with 15 bases between. Germline values: CDR1 SEHNR, CDR2 FQNEAQ (reference sequence). The CDR3 is CASSFQGTAVEQYF. CDR3 nucleotides: TGTGCCAGCAGCTTTCAAGGGACCGCGGTCGAGCAGTACTTC.

The rearrangement uses TRBV6-1 and TRBJ2-7; 9 positions agree with TRBD2. CDR1 is MNHNS, CDR2 SASEGT, per germline. With 8 bases clipped from V and 4 bases from J, the junction kept 6 bases outside the gene matches. This CDR3 has 13 amino acids. For the CDR3, the DNA is TGTGCCAGCGATGGGACTAGCTTGTACGAGCAGTACTTC. This encodes CASDGTSLYEQYF.

The chain joins TRBV30 to TRBJ1-1, with D perhaps matching TRBD1 (6 bases). The CDR3 is 11 residues long. V dropped 8 bases and J dropped 3 bases, with 10 bases sitting between them. The V gene's germline CDR1 is GTSNPN and CDR2 SVGIG (reference sequence). CDR3 amino acids: CAQTGYTEAFF. The CDR3 nucleotides read TGTGCCCAAACAGGGTACACTGAAGCTTTCTTT.

V is TRBV19 and J is TRBJ1-2, with D perhaps matching TRBD1 (5 bases). The ends were cut back, 7 bases at V and 0 bases at J, with 12 bases in the middle. The CDR3 is 14 residues long. In germline, CDR1 is LNHDA, CDR2 SQIVND (reference sequence). CDR3 in amino acids: CASTPGRANYGYTF. The CDR3 coding sequence is TGTGCCAGTACCCCGGGCAGGGCTAACTATGGCTACACCTTC. The full variable domain, in which reference TRBV19 and TRBJ1-2 provide the parts outside the CDR3, is DGGITQSPKYLFRKEGQNVTLSCEQNLNHDAMYWYRQDPGQGLRLIYYSQIVNDFQKGDIAEGYSVSREKKESFPLTVTSAQKNPTAFYLCASTPGRANYGYTFGSGTRLTVV.

This rearrangement joins TRBV5-3 to TRBJ2-3, with D possibly being TRBD1 (6 bases). TRBV5-3 is reported as an ORF; its role is uncertain. V lost 3 bases to trimming and J lost 0 bases, with 11 bases between them. The CDR3 totals 15 residues. CDR3: CARSSTGPSTDTQYF. CDR3 in DNA: TGTGCCAGAAGCTCGACAGGACCAAGCACAGATACGCAGTATTTT.

This chain joins TRBV11-1 and TRBJ2-5, with D perhaps TRBD1 or TRBD2 (5 bases each). V was cut by 5 bases and J by 1 base, with 11 bases left in between. CDR1 SGHAT and CDR2 FQDESV come from the germline V gene (reference sequence). The CDR3 is made up of 14 amino acids. The CDR3 DNA follows: TGTGCCAGCAGCCCTTCGGGACCCCAAGAGACCCAGTACTTC. Encoded protein: CASSPSGPQETQYF.

This clone was found once. V and J are TRBV30 and TRBJ1-1; D remains unclear. The germline V gene encodes CDR1 GTSNPN and CDR2 SVGIG (reference sequence). V was trimmed by 2 bases and J by 3 bases, leaving 13 bases between them. The CDR3 length is 14 residues. CDR3 sequence reads: CAWSPRRRDTEAFF. As DNA, the CDR3 is TGTGCCTGGAGTCCGAGGCGGAGGGACACTGAAGCTTTCTTT. Together with reference TRBV30 and TRBJ1-1, the CDR3 gives the full variable domain: SQTIHQWPATLVQPVGSPLSLECTVEGTSNPNLYWYRQAAGRGLQLLFYSVGIGQISSEVPQNLSASRPQDRQFILSSKKLLLSDSGFYLCAWSPRRRDTEAFFGQGTRLTVV.

The chain recombines TRBV6-6 with TRBJ2-2; maybe TRBD2 (5 bases). Germline V CDR1 and CDR2: MNHNY, SVGAGI (reference sequence). V lost 5 bases and J lost 6, with 16 bases in between. The CDR3 is made up of 15 amino acids. The DNA for the CDR3 is TGTGCCAGCAGTCCAACTTGGACTTCTTCCGGGGAGCTGTTTTTT. It codes for CASSPTWTSSGELFF.

Only one count was recorded for this clone. The chain carries TRBV7-4 and TRBJ2-2, with TRBD2 matching over 7 bases. Germline V gene data show CDR1 as SGHVT and CDR2 as SQSDAQ. V was clipped by 0 bases and J by 6 bases; unmatched bases: 7. The length of the CDR3 is 16 residues. The DNA for the CDR3 is TGTGCCAGCAGCTTAGCGAGCGGGATTGCCTCCGGGGAGCTGTTTTTT. It encodes CASSLASGIASGELFF.

Within the sample, this clone is medium-sized. The rearrangement uses TRBV9 and TRBJ2-7, with D tentatively TRBD2 (5 bases). The CDR3 loop spans 14 amino acids. Germline CDR1 is SGDLS and CDR2 is YYNGEE. V was trimmed by 2 bases and J by 0 bases, leaving 9 bases between them. CDR3 sequence reads: CASSVTGFSYEQYF. The CDR3 DNA sequence: TGTGCCAGCAGCGTCACGGGATTCTCCTACGAGCAGTACTTC.

This clone was counted a few times. The chain recombines TRBV27 with TRBJ2-3; D is perhaps TRBD1 (5 bases). The CDR3 runs to 14 residues. The V gene lost 2 bases and the J gene lost 2 bases, with 8 bases spanning the gap. CDR1 is MNHEY and CDR2 is SMNVEV in the germline V gene (reference sequence). CDR3 region: CASSLVRDTDTQYF. CDR3 DNA: TGTGCCAGCAGTTTAGTCAGGGACACAGATACGCAGTATTTT.

This clone appeared a single time. J is TRBJ1-5 and V is TRBV2, with D perhaps matching TRBD1 (6 bases). This CDR3 is built from 14 residues. Germline V gives CDR1 SNHLY, CDR2 FYNNEI. V was clipped by 3 bases and J by 6 bases, with 12 bases between them. The CDR3 region has the DNA TGTGCCAGCAGTGAGGCACCCAGGGGTCAGCCCCAGCATTTT. It translates to CASSEAPRGQPQHF.

This rearrangement joins TRBV30 to TRBJ2-3; TRBD1 matches at 10 bases. CDR1 is GTSNPN, CDR2 SVGIG, per germline (reference sequence). This CDR3 has 16 residues. J gave up 6 bases and V 0 bases, and 9 bases lay outside the gene matches. CDR3 residues: CAWSVWTGGRKDTQYF. The DNA of the CDR3 is TGTGCCTGGAGTGTATGGACAGGGGGAAGGAAGGATACGCAGTATTTT.

The table lists this clone with a count of one. The chain has TRBV6-6 and TRBJ1-2; the D is unclear. The CDR3 runs to 14 residues. Deletions cut 0 bases from V and 4 bases from J, with 9 bases between. Per the germline V gene, CDR1 is MNHNY and CDR2 is SVGAGI (reference sequence). CDR3 bases: TGTGCCAGCAGTTACTCCCCCAGCCCCTATGGCTACACCTTC. Translation gives CASSYSPSPYGYTF.

The chain uses TRBV6-6 and TRBJ2-2; D may be TRBD1 or TRBD2 (5 bases each). V dropped 7 bases and J dropped 4 bases, with 10 bases sitting between them. Germline assignment: CDR1 MNHNY and CDR2 SVGAGI (reference sequence). CDR3 length: 13 residues. The chain's CDR3 is CASTRGRTGELFF. In DNA, the CDR3 is TGTGCCAGCACGAGGGGCCGCACCGGGGAGCTGTTTTTT.